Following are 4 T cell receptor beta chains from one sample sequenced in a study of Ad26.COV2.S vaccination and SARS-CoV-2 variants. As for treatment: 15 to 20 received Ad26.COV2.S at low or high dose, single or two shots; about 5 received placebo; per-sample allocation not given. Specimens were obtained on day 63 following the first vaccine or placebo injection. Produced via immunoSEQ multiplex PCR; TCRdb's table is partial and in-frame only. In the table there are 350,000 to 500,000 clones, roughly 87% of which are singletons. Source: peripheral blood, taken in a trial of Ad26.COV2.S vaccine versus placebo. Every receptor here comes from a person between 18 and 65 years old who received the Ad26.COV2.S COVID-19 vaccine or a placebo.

In nucleotides, the CDR3 is TGTGCCAGCAGCTTGGAGGCGGGAGGGCCTCTCCTTAATGAGCAGTTCTTC. Its translation is CASSLEAGGPLLNEQFF. This chain uses TRBV5-6 with TRBJ2-1, with 9 bases that match TRBD2. J lost 7 bases, V lost 0 bases, and 11 bases had no gene match. The CDR3 runs 17 residues. The germline V gene encodes CDR1 SGHDT and CDR2 YYEEEE.

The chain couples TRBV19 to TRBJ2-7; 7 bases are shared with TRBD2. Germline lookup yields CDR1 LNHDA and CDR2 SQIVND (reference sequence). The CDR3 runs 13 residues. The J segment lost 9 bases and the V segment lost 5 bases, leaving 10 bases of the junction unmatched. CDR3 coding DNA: TGTGCCAGTAGTCCCCCGGAGGCGGGAGTGCAGTACTTC. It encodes CASSPPEAGVQYF.

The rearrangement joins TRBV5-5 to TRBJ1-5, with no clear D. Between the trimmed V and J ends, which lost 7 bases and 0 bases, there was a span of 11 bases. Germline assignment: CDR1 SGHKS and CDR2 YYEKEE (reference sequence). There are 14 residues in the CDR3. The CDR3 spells CASGPTYSNQPQHF. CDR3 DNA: TGTGCCAGCGGTCCGACCTATAGCAATCAGCCCCAGCATTTT. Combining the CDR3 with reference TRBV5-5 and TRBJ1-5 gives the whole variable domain DAGVTQSPTHLIKTRGQQVTLRCSPISGHKSVSWYQQVLGQGPQFIFQYYEKEERGRGNFPDRFSARQFPNYSSELNVNALLLGDSALYLCASGPTYSNQPQHFGDGTRLSIL.

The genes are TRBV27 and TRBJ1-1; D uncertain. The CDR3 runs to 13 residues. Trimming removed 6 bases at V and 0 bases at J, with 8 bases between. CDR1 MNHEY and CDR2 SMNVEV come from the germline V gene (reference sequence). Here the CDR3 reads CASSFSMNTEAFF. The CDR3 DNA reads TGTGCCAGCAGCTTCTCGATGAACACTGAAGCTTTCTTT.